These 23 T cell receptor beta chains originate from one sample sequenced in a study of cytomegalovirus exposure and HLA in healthy donors. Primers: 60 Vbeta forward and 13 Jbeta reverse. Libraries were prepared by immunoSEQ multiplex PCR; TCRdb keeps only in-frame clonotypes and omits some of them. The table has under 150,000 clones, approximately 77% seen once. Sequenced material: PBMCs. The receptor set was obtained from a woman aged 40 to 55 in good health and CMV-seronegative.

The rearrangement uses TRBV9 and TRBJ2-7; 8 nucleotides match TRBD2. The CDR3 contains 16 residues. Germline trimming cut 0 bases from V and 3 bases from J; bases unmatched to any gene: 8. Germline CDR1 SGDLS, CDR2 YYNGEE. CDR3 sequence reads: CASSVAGAGGLYEQYF. In nucleotides, the CDR3 is TGTGCCAGCAGCGTAGCTGGGGCGGGGGGCCTCTACGAGCAGTACTTC.

The V gene is TRBV19, the J gene TRBJ1-1; D is unclear. V shed 9 bases and J shed 0 bases, with 8 bases lying between them. The CDR3 length is 12 residues. The germline V gene has CDR1 LNHDA and CDR2 SQIVND (reference sequence). This CDR3 reads CARGRVNTEAFF. The DNA of the CDR3 is TGTGCCAGAGGGAGGGTGAACACTGAAGCTTTCTTT.

The V call is TRBV6-5, the J call TRBJ1-1; D perhaps matches TRBD1 (6 bases). Per germline, CDR1 MNHEY and CDR2 SVGAGI. CDR3 size: 14 residues. V was shortened by 8 bases and J by 1 base, with 14 bases between the two germline ends. The CDR3 DNA is TGTGCCAGCGTCACAGGGCAGGGGAACACTGAAGCTTTCTTT. As protein: CASVTGQGNTEAFF.

This clone occurred once. The rearrangement uses TRBV29-1 and TRBJ2-7; D perhaps matches TRBD1 (6 bases). Trimming left V 3 bases short and J 7 bases short, with 10 bases between. Germline CDR1 is SQVTM and CDR2 is ANQGSEA. This CDR3 has 11 amino acids. CDR3 DNA: TGCAGCGTTGATTCAGGGACAGAGCAGTACTTC. Protein: CSVDSGTEQYF.

The chain has TRBV6-1 and TRBJ1-6; possibly TRBD1 for D (5 bases). Germline V gene sequence: CDR1 MNHNS, CDR2 SASEGT. The CDR3 covers 16 residues. Between the trimmed V and J ends, which lost 3 bases and 0 bases, there was a span of 9 bases. Here the CDR3 DNA reads TGTGCCAGCAGTGAGACAGCGAGCTCCTATAATTCACCCCTCCACTTT. Its translation: CASSETASSYNSPLHF.

This clone was observed once. This chain joins TRBV13 and TRBJ2-6, with 8 nucleotides matching TRBD1. Trimming cost V 4 bases and J 0 bases; bases outside gene matches: 5. The germline CDR1 and CDR2 sequences are PRHDT and FYEKMQ (reference sequence). The CDR3 spans 17 residues. The CDR3 here is CASSSRGRSSGANVLTF. The CDR3 DNA reads as TGTGCCAGCAGCTCCAGGGGGCGATCCTCTGGGGCCAACGTCCTGACTTTC. The full variable domain, in which reference TRBV13 and TRBJ2-6 provide the parts outside the CDR3, is AAGVIQSPRHLIKEKRETATLKCYPIPRHDTVYWYQQGPGQDPQFLISFYEKMQSDKGSIPDRFSAQQFSDYHSELNMSSLELGDSALYFCASSSRGRSSGANVLTFGAGSRLTVL.

The CDR3 DNA is TGTGCCAGCAGTTTTCCGGTATGGAGTGGCTACACCTTC. It yields the protein CASSFPVWSGYTF. This chain joins TRBV27 and TRBJ1-2; no clear D. Germline V gives CDR1 MNHEY, CDR2 SMNVEV (reference sequence). The CDR3 has 13 amino acids. Trimming cost V 3 bases and J 7 bases, with 12 bases left between them.

This chain connects TRBV6-5 to TRBJ2-1, with TRBD1 identical over 7 bases. Germline loops: CDR1 MNHEY, CDR2 SVGAGI. The V segment lost 3 bases and the J segment 2 bases; nucleotides outside the gene matches: 7. The CDR3 is 16 amino acids. The CDR3 reads CASSYRITGAYNEQFF. CDR3 nucleotide sequence: TGTGCCAGCAGTTATCGGATAACAGGGGCCTACAATGAGCAGTTCTTC.

On this clone itself: Other DNA variants within this sample encode the same CDR3. CDR3 protein: CATSRDREAGNTIYF. The CDR3 DNA sequence: TGTGCCACCAGCAGAGACAGGGAGGCTGGAAACACCATATATTTT. The chain recombines TRBV15 with TRBJ1-3, with D perhaps TRBD1 (5 bases). Trimming took off 0 bases at V and 2 bases at J, with 8 bases between the two ends. The CDR3 has 15 residues. The germline CDR1 and CDR2 sequences are LNHNV and YYDKDF (reference sequence).

The J gene is TRBJ2-7, the V gene TRBV7-9; 12 bases are shared with TRBD1. J was trimmed by 5 bases and V by 4 bases; bases with no gene match: 6. The CDR3 totals 15 residues. Germline values: CDR1 SEHNR, CDR2 FQNEAQ (reference sequence). The CDR3 nucleotides are TGTGCCAGCAGCTACCGGGACAGGGGGCAACACGAGCAGTACTTC. Its translation is CASSYRDRGQHEQYF. Full variable domain (remainder filled in from reference TRBV7-9 and TRBJ2-7): DTGVSQNPRHKITKRGQNVTFRCDPISEHNRLYWYRQTLGQGPEFLTYFQNEAQLEKSRLLSDRFSAERPKGSFSTLEIQRTEQGDSAMYLCASSYRDRGQHEQYFGPGTRLTVT.

The chain combines TRBV6-6 with TRBJ1-1; 9 nucleotides match TRBD1. Germline values: CDR1 MNHNY, CDR2 SVGAGI (reference sequence). The CDR3 is 16 amino acids. J gave up 4 bases and V 7 bases, and 13 bases lay outside the gene matches. CDR3 coding DNA: TGTGCCAGCACCCGGCTCACAGGGGGCCTCAGCACTGAAGCTTTCTTT. Its translation is CASTRLTGGLSTEAFF.

The chain employs TRBV14 and TRBJ1-1; possibly TRBD1 for D (5 bases). V lost 5 bases and J 3 bases, leaving 13 bases between the germline ends. The CDR3 extends over 14 amino acids. Looked up from germline, CDR1 is SGHDN and CDR2 is FVKESK. This chain's CDR3 is CASSAQGGYTEAFF. CDR3 nucleotides: TGTGCCAGCAGCGCCCAGGGTGGGTACACTGAAGCTTTCTTT.

V is TRBV6-1 and J is TRBJ1-2; 12 bases map to TRBD1. J gave up 8 bases and V 7 bases, and 5 bases lay outside the gene matches. The CDR3 is 13 amino acids. The germline CDR1 and CDR2 sequences are MNHNS and SASEGT. CDR3 protein: CASTGQGARGYTF. CDR3 coding DNA: TGTGCCAGCACGGGACAGGGGGCGCGAGGCTACACCTTC.

This CDR3 is CASSKTGLHYGYTF. In DNA form, the CDR3 reads TGTGCCAGCAGTAAAACGGGACTGCACTATGGCTACACCTTC. V is TRBV6-1 and J is TRBJ1-2; D is possibly TRBD1 (5 bases). The germline gives CDR1 MNHNS, CDR2 SASEGT. V lost 5 bases and J lost 3, with 13 bases in between. The CDR3 loop spans 14 amino acids.

This clone was seen just once. The genes are TRBV7-7 and TRBJ2-5; 7 positions match TRBD1. The V gene's germline CDR1 is SSHAT and CDR2 FNYEAQ (reference sequence). Trimming at V came to 5 bases and at J to 2 bases, leaving 2 bases not matched to a gene. The CDR3 is 13 residues long. CDR3 DNA sequence: TGTGCCAGCAGCCCGGACAGGCAAGAGACCCAGTACTTC. Its protein product is CASSPDRQETQYF.

This sequence joins TRBV2 and TRBJ2-5; 14 bases are a match to TRBD2. J was trimmed by 2 bases and V by 6 bases; bases with no gene match: 5. CDR1 is SNHLY, CDR2 FYNNEI, per germline. CDR3 length: 16 amino acids. CDR3: CASSYGLAGGQETQYF. As DNA, the CDR3 is TGTGCCAGCAGCTACGGACTAGCGGGGGGACAAGAGACCCAGTACTTC.

The chain is built from TRBV7-2 and TRBJ1-5, with TRBD1 matching 7 bases. The CDR3 is made up of 15 amino acids. Germline V lookup: CDR1 SGHTA, CDR2 FQGNSA. Germline trimming cut 5 bases from V and 7 bases from J; bases unmatched to any gene: 11. CDR3 sequence (DNA): TGTGCCAGCAGCACCGTAGACAGGGCGGGCCAGCCCCAGCATTTT. Translating it yields CASSTVDRAGQPQHF.

The V and J genes are TRBV19 and TRBJ1-2; D is uncertain. Germline V CDR1 and CDR2: LNHDA, SQIVND (reference sequence). Trimming pared 3 bases from V and 1 base from J, leaving 18 bases between. This CDR3 has 17 amino acids. The CDR3 DNA sequence: TGTGCCAGTAGTATCGAGGGCAACCGAGCTCTTAACTATGGCTACACCTTC. Translated, it gives CASSIEGNRALNYGYTF.

The chain couples TRBV29-1 to TRBJ1-1; TRBD1 might be the D (5 bases). The germline V gene has CDR1 SQVTM and CDR2 ANQGSEA. V dropped 6 bases and J dropped 0 bases, with 11 bases sitting between them. The CDR3 runs to 13 residues. The CDR3 DNA is TGCAGCGTGAACAGGCAACTGAACACTGAAGCTTTCTTT. This sequence encodes CSVNRQLNTEAFF. The whole variable domain, filled in from reference TRBV29-1 and TRBJ1-1, reads SAVISQKPSRDICQRGTSLTIQCQVDSQVTMMFWYRQQPGQSLTLIATANQGSEATYESGFVIDKFPISRPNLTFSTLTVSNMSPEDSSIYLCSVNRQLNTEAFFGQGTRLTVV.

CDR3 nucleotide sequence: TGTGCCAGCAGTTTGAGGGGGCTGGGCACAGATACGCAGTATTTT. Protein sequence: CASSLRGLGTDTQYF. This chain uses TRBV28 with TRBJ2-3; TRBD1 matches 7 bases. CDR3 length: 15 residues. Germline lookup yields CDR1 MDHEN and CDR2 SYDVKM. Trimming cost V 3 bases and J 1 base; bases outside gene matches: 4.

The genes are TRBV28 and TRBJ1-2; D might be TRBD1 (5 bases). Germline loops: CDR1 MDHEN, CDR2 SYDVKM. V was shortened by 7 bases and J by 7 bases, with 19 bases between the two germline ends. The CDR3 length is 14 residues. The CDR3 spells CASTEPRVIGGYTF. The CDR3, as DNA: TGTGCCAGCACCGAGCCCAGGGTTATCGGTGGCTACACCTTC.

The chain recombines TRBV14 with TRBJ1-2; D is possibly TRBD1 (5 bases). The CDR3 sequence is 15 residues long. Germline V gene lookup returns CDR1 SGHDN and CDR2 FVKESK. The V end lost 1 base, the J end lost 0 bases, and 9 bases lay between the germline ends. Here the CDR3 reads CASSQGGRANYGYTF. DNA for the CDR3: TGTGCCAGCAGCCAAGGGGGCCGAGCTAACTATGGCTACACCTTC.

J is TRBJ1-2 and V is TRBV28; 7 nucleotides line up with TRBD1. The V segment lost 3 bases and the J segment 2 bases; nucleotides outside the gene matches: 6. The CDR3 has 15 amino acids. Germline V CDR1 and CDR2: MDHEN, SYDVKM. The CDR3 protein is CASSFGDRDNYGYTF. Written as DNA, the CDR3 is TGTGCCAGCAGTTTTGGGGACAGAGACAACTATGGCTACACCTTC.